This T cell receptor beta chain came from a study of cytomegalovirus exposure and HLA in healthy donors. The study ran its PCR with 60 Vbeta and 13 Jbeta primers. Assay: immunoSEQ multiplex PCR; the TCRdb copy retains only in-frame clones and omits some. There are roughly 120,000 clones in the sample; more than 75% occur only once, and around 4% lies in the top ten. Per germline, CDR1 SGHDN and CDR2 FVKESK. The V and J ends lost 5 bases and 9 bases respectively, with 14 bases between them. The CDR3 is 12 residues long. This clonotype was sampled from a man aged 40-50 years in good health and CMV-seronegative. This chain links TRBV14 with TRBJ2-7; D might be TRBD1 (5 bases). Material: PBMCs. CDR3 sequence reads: CASSSLTGRQYF. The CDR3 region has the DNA TGTGCCAGCAGCTCTCTCACAGGCCGGCAGTACTTC.